The 11 T cell receptor beta chains reported below all come from one sample, sequenced in a study of shared clonotypes between healthy human individuals. Clones were read by immunoSEQ multiplex PCR, and TCRdb kept only the in-frame ones, dropping some. The table includes 2.5 million or so clones, approximately 92% detected once. The sequenced sample consisted of naive CD4+ T cells sorted from blood. Subset meaning: CD45RA+ positively selected. All receptors derive from a young man in good health.

This chain links TRBV28 with TRBJ2-3, with 9 positions matching TRBD2. Germline lookup yields CDR1 MDHEN and CDR2 SYDVKM. V shed 5 bases, J shed 6 bases, and the junction held 12 bases outside the gene matches. The CDR3 is 16 amino acids. Here the CDR3 DNA reads TGTGCCAGCAGTCCTCCCCTAGCGGGGTTGATGGATACGCAGTATTTT. Encoded protein: CASSPPLAGLMDTQYF.

This chain uses TRBV7-2 with TRBJ2-7; no clear D. Germline CDR1 reads SGHTA; CDR2 reads FQGNSA. V lost 0 bases and J lost 7, with 13 bases in between. The CDR3 contains 14 residues. In DNA form, the CDR3 reads TGTGCCAGCAGCTTAGCCGTGGGCCCGCCTGAGCAGTACTTC. Protein: CASSLAVGPPEQYF.

The CDR3 is CASSTQGVNEKLFF. The CDR3 DNA reads as TGTGCCAGTAGTACACAGGGAGTTAATGAAAAACTGTTTTTT. The gene calls are TRBV19 and TRBJ1-4, with a weak D call TRBD1 (6 bases). V was clipped by 4 bases and J by 4 bases, with 10 bases between them. Germline CDR1 LNHDA, CDR2 SQIVND (reference sequence). The CDR3 contains 14 residues.

The chain couples TRBV6-6 to TRBJ2-5; tentatively, D is TRBD2 (5 bases). The V and J ends lost 6 bases and 9 bases respectively, with 11 bases between them. This CDR3 has 11 amino acids. Per germline, CDR1 MNHNY and CDR2 SVGAGI (reference sequence). DNA for the CDR3: TGTGCCAGCAGCCGCATGGAGGCCCAGTACTTC. This gives the protein CASSRMEAQYF.

The J gene is TRBJ1-2, the V gene TRBV14; D not resolved. CDR1 and CDR2 from the germline V gene are SGHDN and FVKESK. V was trimmed by 1 base and J by 6 bases, leaving 9 bases between them. The CDR3 contains 13 residues. CDR3 region: CASSQGFWDGYTF. In nucleotides, the CDR3 is TGTGCCAGCAGCCAAGGGTTTTGGGATGGCTACACCTTC.

The gene calls are TRBV6-5 and TRBJ1-5; 10 bases are shared with TRBD1. Trimming at V came to 6 bases and at J to 6 bases, leaving 8 bases not matched to a gene. The length of the CDR3 is 15 residues. Germline CDR1 reads MNHEY; CDR2 reads SVGAGI. The CDR3 region is CASRPGQGDSQPQHF. The CDR3 coding sequence is TGTGCCAGCAGACCCGGACAGGGGGACAGTCAGCCCCAGCATTTT.

This chain connects TRBV4-1 to TRBJ2-7; tentatively, D is TRBD1 (6 bases). Per the germline V gene, CDR1 is MGHRA and CDR2 is YSYEKL. V lost 1 base, J lost 3 bases, and 13 bases lay in between. This CDR3 has 15 residues. CDR3 protein: CASSQGIEGDYEQYF. DNA for the CDR3: TGCGCCAGCAGCCAAGGGATAGAGGGGGACTACGAGCAGTACTTC.

This clone was counted a single time. V usage is TRBV10-3 and J usage is TRBJ2-7; TRBD1 aligns across 9 bases. The J segment lost 3 bases and the V segment lost 5 bases, leaving 8 bases of the junction unmatched. Germline V CDR1 and CDR2: ENHRY, SYGVKD. This CDR3 is built from 15 residues. The CDR3 spells CAISPGTGKSYEQYF. CDR3 DNA: TGTGCCATCAGTCCCGGGACAGGGAAAAGCTACGAGCAGTACTTC.

As regards this clone: This specimen includes other DNA sequences encoding the same CDR3. The chain has TRBV5-1 and TRBJ2-5; D unresolved. This CDR3 region has 12 residues. V lost 5 bases to trimming and J lost 0 bases, with 5 bases between them. CDR1 is SGHRS, CDR2 YFSETQ, per germline. Here the CDR3 reads CASSGNQETQYF. CDR3 coding DNA: TGCGCCAGCAGTGGGAACCAAGAGACCCAGTACTTC. Drawing the rest from reference TRBV5-1 and TRBJ2-5, the complete variable domain is KAGVTQTPRYLIKTRGQQVTLSCSPISGHRSVSWYQQTPGQGLQFLFEYFSETQRNKGNFPGRFSGRQFSNSRSEMNVSTLELGDSALYLCASSGNQETQYFGPGTRLLVL.

This sequence joins TRBV2 and TRBJ1-5, with D uncertain. The germline gives CDR1 SNHLY, CDR2 FYNNEI. This CDR3 region has 14 residues. V was trimmed by 6 bases and J by 6 bases, leaving 15 bases between them. CDR3 bases: TGTGCCAGCAGGAGCGTAGAGGGAGGTCAGCCCCAGCATTTT. Amino acids: CASRSVEGGQPQHF.

The CDR3 sequence is CASKIAGGSYNEQFF. DNA of the CDR3: TGCGCCAGCAAAATAGCGGGAGGCTCCTACAATGAGCAGTTCTTC. This rearrangement joins TRBV10-2 to TRBJ2-1, with 10 bases that match TRBD2. Germline CDR1 is WSHSY and CDR2 is SAAADI. V shed 7 bases and J 0 bases; nucleotides not matched to a gene: 3. This CDR3 comprises 15 residues.